The 29 T cell receptor beta chains below come from one sample, sequenced in a study of CXCR3-negative and CXCR3-positive naive CD8 T cells. Notes on the study in general: Researchers report that CXCR3-positive naive cells carry more hydrophobic TRB CDR3s than CXCR3-negative naive cells.

TRB cDNA was prepared as libraries by UMI-labeled 5' RACE. Following a re-call of the 5' RACE reads, TCRdb has one entry per CDR3 protein and lacks DNA. The listing records more than 75,000 distinct CDR3 sequences. Their specific antigens are unknown. Sequenced input: naive CXCR3+ CD8+ T cells from blood. Specified subset: CD45RO-CCR7+CD27+CD95- naive CD8+ T cells expressing CXCR3 (TNR3+). The source of these receptors is a human donor in good health. Some clones in this sample may be carry-over from other donors' samples.

The gene calls are TRBV5-5 and TRBJ2-5. Germline V lookup: CDR1 SGHKS, CDR2 YYEKEE (reference sequence). This CDR3 has 11 amino acids. The CDR3 here is CASTSGETQYF.

The CDR3 here is CASNARVDCNEQFF. J is TRBJ2-1 and V is TRBV5-1; TCRdb's D call, TRBD1, is unchecked because there is no DNA. The CDR3 runs to 14 residues. Germline V gene data show CDR1 as SGHRS and CDR2 as YFSETQ. The full variable domain, completed using reference TRBV5-1 and TRBJ2-1, is KAGVTQTPRYLIKTRGQQVTLSCSPISGHRSVSWYQQTPGQGLQFLFEYFSETQRNKGNFPGRFSGRQFSNSRSEMNVSTLELGDSALYLCASNARVDCNEQFFGPGTRLTVL.

The chain couples TRBV2 to TRBJ2-5. Germline CDR1 reads SNHLY; CDR2 reads FYNNEI. This CDR3 is built from 12 residues. The CDR3 protein is CASSDHRETQYF.

The chain is built from TRBV29-1 and TRBJ1-1; lacking DNA, the TRBD1 call made by TCRdb goes unchecked. There are 13 residues in the CDR3. Germline CDR1 SQVTM, CDR2 ANQGSEA. The CDR3 region is CSTDRGGGTEAFF.

This chain joins TRBV28 and TRBJ1-6; no DNA is available, so the TRBD1 call from TCRdb remains unchecked. The germline V gene has CDR1 MDHEN and CDR2 SYDVKM. The CDR3 loop spans 12 amino acids. This CDR3 is CASSPGNSPLHF.

This chain links TRBV11-2 with TRBJ2-7; TCRdb proposes TRBD1, but this gene call is untestable without DNA. Germline lookup yields CDR1 SGHAT and CDR2 FQNNGV. This CDR3 has 17 residues. The CDR3: CASSSPSLGEWDYEQYF. Filled out from reference TRBV11-2 and TRBJ2-7, the complete variable domain reads EAGVAQSPRYKIIEKRQSVAFWCNPISGHATLYWYQQILGQGPKLLIQFQNNGVVDDSQLPKDRFSAERLKGVDSTLKIQPAKLEDSAVYLCASSSPSLGEWDYEQYFGPGTRLTVT.

This chain uses TRBV7-9 with TRBJ2-1. Germline lookup yields CDR1 SEHNR and CDR2 FQNEAQ (reference sequence). The CDR3 has 16 residues. CDR3 in amino acids: CASSLVITFGSNEQFF.

The chain uses TRBV29-1 and TRBJ2-5; TCRdb's D gene call, TRBD1, goes unchecked for lack of DNA. Germline V gene lookup returns CDR1 SQVTM and CDR2 ANQGSEA. The CDR3 loop spans 15 amino acids. The CDR3 sequence: CSVEGWGSRRETQYF.

The chain joins TRBV11-2 to TRBJ2-3; TCRdb's D call of TRBD1 is untestable without DNA. CDR1 is SGHAT, CDR2 FQNNGV, per germline. CDR3 length: 14 residues. The CDR3 sequence is CASSETANTDTQYF.

The chain employs TRBV12-3 or TRBV12-4 and TRBJ2-1; as DNA is missing, the TRBD1 call by TCRdb cannot be tested. This CDR3 is built from 15 residues. This CDR3 reads CASIETGGRDNEQFF.

The genes are TRBV14 and TRBJ2-1; TCRdb picks TRBD1, but there is no DNA to check that call. The CDR3 contains 16 residues. CDR1 and CDR2 (germline): SGHDN, FVKESK. The chain's CDR3 is CASSQLQGSARDEQFF.

This chain connects TRBV29-1 to TRBJ1-1. The CDR3 loop spans 17 amino acids. Germline CDR1 SQVTM, CDR2 ANQGSEA. The CDR3 spells CSAHGRGHGLVNTEAFF.

This chain connects TRBV12-3 or TRBV12-4 to TRBJ1-2; TCRdb selects TRBD1, and the lack of DNA leaves this call unchecked. The CDR3 runs to 12 residues. Here the CDR3 reads CASAPVFLGYTF.

The chain recombines TRBV12-3 or TRBV12-4 with TRBJ2-1. This CDR3 comprises 17 residues. The CDR3 protein is CASSLSFVQLRYNEQFF.

The chain uses TRBV27 and TRBJ2-3. This CDR3 region has 13 residues. The germline gives CDR1 MNHEY, CDR2 SMNVEV (reference sequence). This chain's CDR3 is CASRPMGWDTQYF.

This chain uses TRBV19 with TRBJ2-7; TCRdb indicates TRBD1, and absent DNA this call remains unverified. Germline CDR1 and CDR2: LNHDA and SQIVND (reference sequence). This CDR3 contains 15 residues. The CDR3: CASSVRQGLSYEQYF.

The rearrangement links TRBV28 to TRBJ1-5. The CDR3 has 13 amino acids. Per the germline V gene, CDR1 is MDHEN and CDR2 is SYDVKM. The CDR3 is CASSSTSDQPQHF.

V is TRBV6-1 and J is TRBJ1-5; the TRBD1 assignment by TCRdb is unverifiable without DNA. Germline CDR1 MNHNS, CDR2 SASEGT. CDR3 length: 13 residues. The CDR3 region is CASLDRYNQPQHF.

The rearrangement joins TRBV2 to TRBJ1-5; TCRdb proposes TRBD1, but this gene call is untestable without DNA. Germline CDR1 is SNHLY and CDR2 is FYNNEI. The CDR3 is 15 amino acids. The CDR3 spells CASMRGSLSNQPQHF.

The rearrangement joins TRBV14 to TRBJ2-7; the D call from TCRdb, TRBD1, cannot be confirmed without DNA. The CDR3 totals 15 residues. Germline CDR1 reads SGHDN; CDR2 reads FVKESK. CDR3 amino acids: CASSLEQGESYEQYF. Supplemented by reference TRBV14 and TRBJ2-7, the full variable domain reads EAGVTQFPSHSVIEKGQTVTLRCDPISGHDNLYWYRRVMGKEIKFLLHFVKESKQDESGMPNNRFLAERTGGTYSTLKVQPAELEDSGVYFCASSLEQGESYEQYFGPGTRLTVT.

The rearrangement links TRBV29-1 to TRBJ2-7. The V gene's germline CDR1 is SQVTM and CDR2 ANQGSEA. This CDR3 region has 15 residues. The CDR3 loop is CSVEDPQGRTYEQYF.

The rearrangement joins TRBV20-1 to TRBJ2-1. The germline CDR1 and CDR2 sequences are DFQATT and SNEGSKA (reference sequence). The CDR3 loop spans 15 amino acids. The CDR3 loop is CSARYSDRYYNEQFF.

The rearrangement uses TRBV27 and TRBJ1-4; checking the TCRdb D call of TRBD1 is not possible without DNA. CDR1 and CDR2 (germline): MNHEY, SMNVEV (reference sequence). CDR3 length: 18 amino acids. CDR3 in amino acids: CASSLQSTGGYVNEKLFF.

The chain uses TRBV20-1 and TRBJ2-7; the TCRdb call, TRBD1, lacks DNA for checking. This CDR3 region has 14 residues. Germline-derived CDR1 and CDR2 are DFQATT and SNEGSKA (reference sequence). CDR3 amino acids: CSASRGGESYEQYF.

The rearrangement links TRBV20-1 to TRBJ2-3; TCRdb picks TRBD2, but there is no DNA to check that call. The CDR3 is made up of 16 amino acids. Looked up from germline, CDR1 is DFQATT and CDR2 is SNEGSKA (reference sequence). CDR3 amino acids: CSARDGREHQADTQYF.

The chain couples TRBV6-6 to TRBJ2-5. The CDR3 contains 14 residues. The V gene's germline CDR1 is MNHNY and CDR2 SVGAGI (reference sequence). CDR3: CASSYSIKLETQYF.

J is TRBJ2-7 and V is TRBV28; TCRdb calls TRBD1, which cannot be checked without DNA. The CDR3 consists of 14 residues. Per germline, CDR1 MDHEN and CDR2 SYDVKM. The chain's CDR3 is CASTGRESSYEQYF.

The chain links TRBV4-1 to TRBJ1-1. Germline V gene sequence: CDR1 MGHRA, CDR2 YSYEKL. The CDR3 covers 15 residues. The CDR3 here is CASSQDDWVTTEAFF.

This CDR3 reads CASSFGTGGDGYTF. This rearrangement joins TRBV11-3 to TRBJ1-2; TCRdb lists TRBD1, though no DNA is available to test this call. CDR1 SGHNT and CDR2 YENEEA come from the germline V gene. This CDR3 has 14 residues.